Each of the 26 T cell receptor beta chains below was sequenced from the same sample in a study of T cell repertoires in cytomegalovirus infection. In TCRdb, the reads were re-called with MiXCR into one record per CDR3 protein. The data hold more than 400,000 distinct CDR3 sequences, with about a quarter observed a single time. The source material was PBMCs. The receptor set was obtained from a human donor in good health (CMV status not recorded). Some clones in this sample may be carry-over from other donors' samples.

This clonotype was seen a handful of times. The chain uses TRBV5-4 and TRBJ1-6; D is unclear. Germline V gene data show CDR1 as SGHNT and CDR2 as YYREEE (reference sequence). The CDR3 has 15 residues. Trimming removed 4 bases from V and 7 bases from J, with 15 bases in between. CDR3 bases: TGTGCCAGCAGCCCAGACAAGGCCCGGAATTCACCCCTCCACTTT. Residues: CASSPDKARNSPLHF.

CDR3 residues: CSARHRGAPNYGYTF. The DNA of the CDR3 is TGCAGTGCTAGACACAGGGGAGCTCCTAACTATGGCTACACCTTC. The chain carries TRBV20-1 and TRBJ1-2; 7 nucleotides agree with TRBD1. This CDR3 contains 15 residues. Germline assignment: CDR1 DFQATT and CDR2 SNEGSKA (reference sequence). Losses at the gene ends were 2 bases for V and 0 bases for J; bases not matched to a gene: 6.

The chain has TRBV11-2 and TRBJ2-3; D uncertain. The V and J ends lost 4 bases and 7 bases respectively, with 6 bases between them. Per germline, CDR1 SGHAT and CDR2 FQNNGV. The CDR3 has 11 residues. CDR3 in amino acids: CASSSQHTQYF. CDR3 in DNA: TGTGCCAGCAGCTCTCAACATACGCAGTATTTT.

This clonotype was recorded a few times. The chain has TRBV28 and TRBJ2-5; no firm D call. The CDR3 spans 14 residues. The germline V gene encodes CDR1 MDHEN and CDR2 SYDVKM. V was cut by 8 bases and J by 1 base, with 14 bases left in between. CDR3 region: CASSYRASQETQYF. For the CDR3, the DNA is TGTGCCAGCTCCTATCGAGCGAGCCAAGAGACCCAGTACTTC.

The chain carries TRBV3-1 and TRBJ1-1, with D uncertain. Germline V gives CDR1 LGHDT, CDR2 YNNKEL (reference sequence). V was pared by 8 bases and J by 1 base, with 11 bases between. The CDR3 is 13 amino acids. The CDR3 sequence: CASRDAGNTEAFF. The CDR3 nucleotides read TGTGCCAGCCGCGATGCGGGGAACACTGAAGCTTTCTTT.

This clonotype was seen a few times. The chain combines TRBV25-1 with TRBJ1-2; 7 nucleotides line up with TRBD1. With 4 bases clipped from V and 8 bases from J, the junction kept 7 bases outside the gene matches. Looked up from germline, CDR1 is MGHDK and CDR2 is SYGVNS. This CDR3 is 13 amino acids long. As DNA, the CDR3 is TGTGCCAGCAGTGGGGACAGCGGCCGCGGCTACACCTTC. The encoded protein is CASSGDSGRGYTF.

This sequence joins TRBV27 and TRBJ2-7, with 9 bases aligning to TRBD1. Germline assignment: CDR1 MNHEY and CDR2 SMNVEV (reference sequence). Trimming at V came to 5 bases and at J to 3 bases, leaving 5 bases not matched to a gene. The CDR3 spans 14 residues. CDR3: CASSHRGPGYEQYF. The CDR3 DNA reads TGTGCCAGCAGTCACAGGGGGCCAGGCTACGAGCAGTACTTC.

The V and J genes are TRBV19 and TRBJ1-2; 7 bases fit TRBD1. Germline CDR1 is LNHDA and CDR2 is SQIVND (reference sequence). The CDR3 extends over 16 amino acids. Germline trimming cut 4 bases from V and 4 bases from J; bases unmatched to any gene: 12. For the CDR3, the DNA is TGTGCCAGTAGTACCTACGACAGGGCTCTGAGCTATGGCTACACCTTC. This translates into CASSTYDRALSYGYTF.

This rearrangement joins TRBV29-1 to TRBJ2-2; unclear D gene. The CDR3 has 15 residues. The V end was cut by 3 bases, the J end by 1 base, with 12 bases between. Per germline, CDR1 SQVTM and CDR2 ANQGSEA. CDR3 sequence: CSVDLARRNTGELFF. The CDR3 DNA reads as TGCAGCGTTGACCTGGCCAGAAGGAACACCGGGGAGCTGTTTTTT.

On this clonotype: Just one base apart from a much larger clone, this may be a read error. The rearrangement links TRBV6-5 to TRBJ2-5; D unresolved. Germline V lookup: CDR1 MNHEY, CDR2 SVGAGI. Trimming left V 2 bases short and J 2 bases short, with 9 bases between. The length of the CDR3 is 14 residues. CDR3: CASSYAVGQETQYF. The DNA of the CDR3 is TGTGCCAGCAGTTACGCGGTGGGACAAGAGACCCAGTACTTC.

Remarks on this clonotype: A much bigger clone sits one base away, suggesting this may be a read error. The chain combines TRBV7-9 with TRBJ1-5; D gene unclear. Trimming left V 3 bases short and J 5 bases short, with 5 bases between. The CDR3 has 12 residues. From germline, CDR1 is SEHNR and CDR2 FQNEAQ (reference sequence). This chain's CDR3 is CASSFKDQPQHF. Here the CDR3 DNA reads TGTGCCAGCAGCTTTAAGGATCAGCCCCAGCATTTT.

This clonotype was detected once. The chain recombines TRBV20-1 with TRBJ1-5; a weak D match, TRBD1 (6 bases). The CDR3 sequence is 13 residues long. Trimming removed 5 bases at V and 3 bases at J, with 11 bases between. Germline loops: CDR1 DFQATT, CDR2 SNEGSKA (reference sequence). This CDR3 reads CSAPTGPNQPQHF. CDR3 sequence (DNA): TGCAGTGCTCCGACAGGACCCAATCAGCCCCAGCATTTT.

This sequence joins TRBV7-4 and TRBJ2-5; 13 bases are a match to TRBD2. The CDR3 consists of 19 residues. With 3 bases clipped from V and 2 bases from J, the junction kept 12 bases outside the gene matches. CDR1 is SGHVT, CDR2 SQSDAQ, per germline. In nucleotides, the CDR3 is TGTGCCAGCAGCTTCGGGACTAGCGGGACCCCCCCCTTACAAGAGACCCAGTACTTC. It yields the protein CASSFGTSGTPPLQETQYF.

This chain connects TRBV11-2 to TRBJ2-5, with TRBD2 matching 13 bases. The CDR3 sequence is 16 residues long. Germline V gene data show CDR1 as SGHAT and CDR2 as FQNNGV. The V gene end was trimmed by 6 bases and the J gene end by 6 bases; junction bases not matched to a gene: 10. The CDR3 DNA reads as TGTGCCAGCAGAAGAACTAGCGGGAGGGCTGGACAGACCCAGTACTTC. It is translated as CASRRTSGRAGQTQYF.

This clonotype was observed many times. The J gene is TRBJ2-2, the V gene TRBV7-8; D gene uncertain. The CDR3 covers 16 residues. Trimming took 5 bases from V and 0 from J, leaving 13 bases between them. Germline CDR1 reads SGHVS; CDR2 reads FQNEAQ. CDR3 sequence (DNA): TGTGCCAGCAGCCCCGTTCGGTTAGCGAACACCGGGGAGCTGTTTTTT. Its protein product is CASSPVRLANTGELFF. The whole variable domain, remainder taken from reference TRBV7-8 and TRBJ2-2, is GAGVSQSPRYKVAKRGQDVALRCDPISGHVSLFWYQQALGQGPEFLTYFQNEAQLDKSGLPSDRFFAERPEGSVSTLKIQRTQQEDSAVYLCASSPVRLANTGELFFGEGSRLTVL.

This chain uses TRBV28 with TRBJ1-5; possibly TRBD1 for D (5 bases). Germline V gene sequence: CDR1 MDHEN, CDR2 SYDVKM. The CDR3 is 15 residues long. V lost 5 bases and J lost 3, with 14 bases in between. DNA for the CDR3: TGTGCCAGCAGTGATAGGGGACGGAACAATCAGCCCCAGCATTTT. Protein: CASSDRGRNNQPQHF.

The chain links TRBV29-1 to TRBJ2-1; 9 bases map to TRBD2. V trimming: 2 bases; J trimming: 8 bases; junction bases outside the gene matches: 13. Germline CDR1 and CDR2: SQVTM and ANQGSEA. CDR3 size: 16 residues. CDR3 region: CSVEWIGGRASDEQFF. DNA of the CDR3: TGCAGCGTTGAATGGATTGGCGGGAGGGCCTCGGATGAGCAGTTCTTC.

This clonotype came up a few times. This chain links TRBV7-6 with TRBJ1-1; TRBD1 aligns across 7 bases. CDR1 and CDR2 from the germline V gene are SGHVS and FNYEAQ. V lost 0 bases and J lost 0; bases outside the gene matches: 4. This CDR3 is 16 amino acids long. The CDR3 DNA reads as TGTGCCAGCAGCTTAGCCTCCGGGACAGTGAACACTGAAGCTTTCTTT. Translating it yields CASSLASGTVNTEAFF.

V is TRBV29-1 and J is TRBJ2-1; D may be TRBD2 (5 bases). This CDR3 spans 12 amino acids. Germline values: CDR1 SQVTM, CDR2 ANQGSEA. The V gene lost 4 bases and the J gene lost 6 bases, with 10 bases spanning the gap. The CDR3 sequence: CSVGVRGNEQFF. The CDR3 DNA is TGCAGCGTTGGGGTCCGGGGCAATGAGCAGTTCTTC.

CDR3 residues: CASSLKGITEAFF. The CDR3 bases are TGTGCCAGCAGTTTAAAGGGGATCACTGAAGCTTTCTTT. The chain is built from TRBV27 and TRBJ1-1, with a weak D call TRBD1 (5 bases). V was pared by 2 bases and J by 4 bases, with 8 bases between. The germline V gene has CDR1 MNHEY and CDR2 SMNVEV (reference sequence). This CDR3 has 13 residues.

This rearrangement joins TRBV7-2 to TRBJ2-3, with 8 bases that match TRBD2. This CDR3 has 17 residues. Germline lookup yields CDR1 SGHTA and CDR2 FQGNSA. V dropped 5 bases and J dropped 0; count of bases not matched to a gene: 10. The DNA of the CDR3 is TGTGCCAGCAGCCGAGACGTGGCTAGCGGGAGCACAGATACGCAGTATTTT. Translated, it gives CASSRDVASGSTDTQYF.

This rearrangement joins TRBV24-1 to TRBJ2-5, with a weak D call TRBD2 (6 bases). The CDR3 has 15 amino acids. CDR1 is KGHDR, CDR2 SFDVKD, per germline. Trimming stripped 9 bases from V and 2 bases from J, with 18 bases between. This CDR3 is CATAASGGVQETQYF. The CDR3 nucleotides read TGTGCCACCGCCGCCAGTGGAGGGGTTCAAGAGACCCAGTACTTC.

This chain links TRBV10-3 with TRBJ2-1, with a weak D call TRBD2 (6 bases). CDR3 size: 15 residues. Trimming removed 0 bases at V and 6 bases at J, with 12 bases between. Looked up from germline, CDR1 is ENHRY and CDR2 is SYGVKD. The CDR3: CAISESGAGLNEQFF. The CDR3 nucleotides read TGTGCCATCAGTGAGTCGGGAGCGGGCCTCAATGAGCAGTTCTTC.

The gene calls are TRBV30 and TRBJ1-1; possibly TRBD1 for D (5 bases). The CDR3 extends over 14 amino acids. Deletions cut 0 bases from V and 1 base from J, with 9 bases between. Germline V gene data show CDR1 as GTSNPN and CDR2 as SVGIG (reference sequence). CDR3 loop: CAWSVSRANTEAFF. The CDR3 bases are TGTGCCTGGAGTGTATCCAGGGCGAACACTGAAGCTTTCTTT. The entire variable domain, with the rest obtained from reference TRBV30 and TRBJ1-1, is as follows: SQTIHQWPATLVQPVGSPLSLECTVEGTSNPNLYWYRQAAGRGLQLLFYSVGIGQISSEVPQNLSASRPQDRQFILSSKKLLLSDSGFYLCAWSVSRANTEAFFGQGTRLTVV.

This clonotype has only a few counts. The V gene is TRBV12-3 or TRBV12-4, the J gene TRBJ2-7, with TRBD2 matching 10 bases. J gave up 4 bases and V 6 bases, and 12 bases lay outside the gene matches. The CDR3 length is 16 residues. CDR3 loop: CASSTLGVAGGYEQYF. CDR3 coding DNA: TGTGCCAGCAGCACCCTCGGGGTAGCGGGAGGTTACGAGCAGTACTTC.

The chain uses TRBV30 and TRBJ2-1; possibly TRBD1 or TRBD2 for D (6 bases each). The V end lost 0 bases, the J end lost 10 bases, and 13 bases lay between the germline ends. The CDR3 extends over 13 amino acids. CDR1 GTSNPN and CDR2 SVGIG come from the germline V gene (reference sequence). The CDR3 DNA sequence: TGTGCCTGGAGTGTAGGGGGGAGTAGCGAGCAGTTCTTC. It codes for CAWSVGGSSEQFF.